The subject of this entry is one TCR beta chain. The antigen is not known. The record originates from a study of OX40 agonist ivuxolimab in advanced cancers. Across the whole study: Each patient was given ivuxolimab into a vein every 2 weeks, at 0.01 to 10 mg/kg. A male proportion of 82.7% was recorded, with mean age around 60 years and range roughly 23 to 79. Findings and caveats of the study: Within 6 weeks, CD4+ and CD8+ blood T cells expanded clonally at 0.1 to 3.0 mg/kg.

Sequenced by immunoSEQ multiplex PCR; TCRdb stores in-frame clones only, minus some. The sample holds about 35,000 clones, around 92% seen once. Sequencing was performed on CD4+ or CD8+ T cells sorted from blood, taken in a trial of the OX40 agonist ivuxolimab. The TCR sequence derives from an adult with an advanced solid tumor such as melanoma, head and neck, liver or kidney cancer.

In nucleotides, the CDR3 is TGTGCCAGCCAGGGGGATGACGTGCAAAAGGGACTAGTCTACGAGCAGTACTTC. Protein: CASQGDDVQKGLVYEQYF. The chain combines TRBV28 with TRBJ2-7; weak D call: TRBD2 (8 bases). V lost 8 bases and J lost 3, with 29 bases in between. The CDR3 has 18 residues. Germline lookup yields CDR1 MDHEN and CDR2 SYDVKM.